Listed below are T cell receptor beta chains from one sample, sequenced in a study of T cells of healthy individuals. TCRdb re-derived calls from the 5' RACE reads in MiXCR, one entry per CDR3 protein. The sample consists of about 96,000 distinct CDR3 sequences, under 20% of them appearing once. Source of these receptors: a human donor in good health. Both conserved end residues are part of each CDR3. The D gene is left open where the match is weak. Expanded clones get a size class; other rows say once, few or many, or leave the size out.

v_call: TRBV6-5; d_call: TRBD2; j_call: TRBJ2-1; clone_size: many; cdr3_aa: CASSPRLAGGYEQFF; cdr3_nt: TGTGCCAGCAGTCCAAGACTAGCGGGAGGCTATGAGCAGTTCTTC
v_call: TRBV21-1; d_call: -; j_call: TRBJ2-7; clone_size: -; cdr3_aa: CASSRAGGLAEKEQYF; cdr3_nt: TGTGCCAGCAGCCGGGCAGGGGGACTAGCGGAGAAAGAGCAGTACTTC
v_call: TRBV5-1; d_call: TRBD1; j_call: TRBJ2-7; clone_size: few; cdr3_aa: CASSRDRGREQYF; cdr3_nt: TGCGCCAGCAGCAGGGACAGGGGGCGAGAGCAGTACTTC
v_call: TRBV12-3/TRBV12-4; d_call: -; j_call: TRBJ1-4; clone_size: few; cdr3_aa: CASIAGGRTNEKLFF; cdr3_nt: TGTGCCAGCATCGCGGGGGGGCGAACTAATGAAAAACTGTTTTTT
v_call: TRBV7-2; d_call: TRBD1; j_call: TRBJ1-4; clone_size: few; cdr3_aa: CASSPTGVNEKLFF; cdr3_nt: TGTGCCAGCAGCCCGACAGGGGTCAATGAAAAACTGTTTTTT
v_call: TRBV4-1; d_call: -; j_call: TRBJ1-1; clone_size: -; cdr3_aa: CASSQDPRERRTEAFF; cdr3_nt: TGCGCCAGCAGCCAAGATCCTCGGGAAAGGCGCACTGAAGCTTTCTTT
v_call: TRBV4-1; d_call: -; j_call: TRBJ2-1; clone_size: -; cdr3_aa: CASSPAWGRFDEQFF; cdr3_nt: TGCGCCAGCAGCCCCGCCTGGGGGCGGTTCGATGAGCAGTTCTTC
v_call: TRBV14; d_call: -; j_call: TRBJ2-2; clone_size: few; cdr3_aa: CASSQGGVTGELFF; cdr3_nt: TGTGCCAGCAGCCAAGGAGGGGTAACCGGGGAGCTGTTTTTT
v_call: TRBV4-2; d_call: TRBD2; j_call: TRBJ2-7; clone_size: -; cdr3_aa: CASSQIAGVIHEQYF; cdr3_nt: TGTGCCAGCAGCCAAATAGCGGGAGTCATCCACGAGCAGTACTTC
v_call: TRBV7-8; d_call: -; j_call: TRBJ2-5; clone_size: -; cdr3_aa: CASSLVPGLQETQYF; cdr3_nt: TGTGCCAGCAGCTTAGTTCCGGGTCTCCAAGAGACCCAGTACTTC
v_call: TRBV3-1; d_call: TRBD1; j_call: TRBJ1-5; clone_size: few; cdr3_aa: CASSPGTANQPQHF; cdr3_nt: TGTGCCAGCAGCCCCGGGACAGCTAATCAGCCCCAGCATTTT
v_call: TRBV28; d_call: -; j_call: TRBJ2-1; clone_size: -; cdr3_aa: CASSSNPLHEQFF; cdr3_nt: TGTGCCAGCAGTTCAAATCCCCTCCATGAGCAGTTCTTC
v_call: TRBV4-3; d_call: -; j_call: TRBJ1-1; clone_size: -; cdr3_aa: CASSLRGGEAFF; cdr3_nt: TGCGCCAGCAGCCTTCGGGGGGGTGAAGCTTTCTTT
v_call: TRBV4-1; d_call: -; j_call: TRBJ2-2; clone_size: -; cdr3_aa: CASSQEDPRRAGELFF; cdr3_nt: TGCGCCAGCAGCCAGGAGGACCCCCGTAGAGCCGGGGAGCTGTTTTTT
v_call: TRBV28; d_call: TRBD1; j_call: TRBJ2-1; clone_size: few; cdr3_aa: CASSSGTGGGEQFF; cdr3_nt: TGTGCCAGCAGTTCCGGGACAGGGGGAGGCGAGCAGTTCTTC
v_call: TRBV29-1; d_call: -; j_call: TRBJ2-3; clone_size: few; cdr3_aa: CSVGAAGNFLTDTQYF; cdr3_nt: TGCAGCGTTGGAGCGGCCGGAAACTTCCTCACAGATACGCAGTATTTT
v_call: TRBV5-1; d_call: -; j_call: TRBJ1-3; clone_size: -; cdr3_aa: CASSLSPRGSGNTIYF; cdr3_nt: TGCGCCAGCAGCTTGTCCCCCAGGGGATCTGGAAACACCATATATTTT
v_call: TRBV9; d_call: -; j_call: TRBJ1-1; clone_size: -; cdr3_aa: CSSSVTRESTEAFF; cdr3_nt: TGTTCCAGCAGCGTAACAAGGGAGTCCACTGAAGCTTTCTTT
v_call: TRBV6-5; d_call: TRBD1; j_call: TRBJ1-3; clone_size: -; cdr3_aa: CASRHLNRDRSSGNTIYF; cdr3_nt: TGTGCCAGCAGACACCTTAACCGGGACAGGAGCTCTGGAAACACCATATATTTT
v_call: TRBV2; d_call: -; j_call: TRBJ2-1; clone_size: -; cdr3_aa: CASKLGPNNEQFF; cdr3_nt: TGTGCCAGCAAGCTGGGCCCCAACAATGAGCAGTTCTTC
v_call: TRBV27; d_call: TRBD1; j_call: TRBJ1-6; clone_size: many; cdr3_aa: CASSLLGQGSPLHF; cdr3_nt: TGTGCCAGCAGTTTATTGGGACAGGGCTCACCCCTCCACTTT
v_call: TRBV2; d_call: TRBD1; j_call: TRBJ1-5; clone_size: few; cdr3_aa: CASRVGTENQPQHF; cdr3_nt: TGTGCCAGCAGGGTCGGGACAGAGAATCAGCCCCAGCATTTT
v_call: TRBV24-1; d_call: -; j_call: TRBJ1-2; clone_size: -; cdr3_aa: CATSDKDRFYGYTF; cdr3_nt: TGTGCCACCAGTGATAAGGACAGATTCTATGGCTACACCTTC
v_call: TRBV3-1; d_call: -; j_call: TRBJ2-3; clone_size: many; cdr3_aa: CASSPSTDTQYF; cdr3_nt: TGTGCCAGCAGCCCTAGCACAGATACGCAGTATTTT
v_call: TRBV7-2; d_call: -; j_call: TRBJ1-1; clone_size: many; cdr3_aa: CASSRDGNTEAFF; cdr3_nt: TGTGCCAGCAGCCGGGACGGGAACACTGAAGCTTTCTTT
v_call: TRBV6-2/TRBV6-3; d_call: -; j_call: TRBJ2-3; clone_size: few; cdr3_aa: CASSYSSPYLTDTQYF; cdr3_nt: TGTGCCAGCAGTTACTCGAGCCCGTATCTCACAGATACGCAGTATTTT
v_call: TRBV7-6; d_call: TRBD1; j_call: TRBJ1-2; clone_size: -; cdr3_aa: CASSLLPLTGKNNYGYTF; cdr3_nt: TGTGCCAGCAGCTTACTCCCATTGACAGGGAAGAATAACTATGGCTACACCTTC
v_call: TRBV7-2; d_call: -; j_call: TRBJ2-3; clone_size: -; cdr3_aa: CASSLVGVARTDTQYF; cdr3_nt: TGTGCCAGCAGCTTAGTAGGCGTTGCACGCACAGATACGCAGTATTTT
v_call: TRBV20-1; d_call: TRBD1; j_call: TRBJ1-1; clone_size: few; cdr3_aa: CSARGDRATEAFF; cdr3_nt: TGCAGTGCTAGAGGGGACAGGGCTACTGAAGCTTTCTTT
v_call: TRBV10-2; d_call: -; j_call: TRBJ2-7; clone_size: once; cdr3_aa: CASSEEPGTAIAYEQYF; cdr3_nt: TGCGCCAGCAGTGAGGAGCCCGGGACGGCCATAGCCTACGAGCAGTACTTC
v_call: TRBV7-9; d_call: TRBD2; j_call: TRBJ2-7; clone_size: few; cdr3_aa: CATAGVSSYEQYF; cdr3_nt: TGTGCCACCGCGGGGGTGAGCTCCTACGAGCAGTACTTC
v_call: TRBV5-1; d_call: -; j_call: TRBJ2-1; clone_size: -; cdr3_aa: CASSPRTESYNEQFF; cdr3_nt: TGCGCCAGCAGCCCTCGGACAGAATCCTACAATGAGCAGTTCTTC
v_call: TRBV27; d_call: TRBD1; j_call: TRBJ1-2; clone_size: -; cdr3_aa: CASSLTGGYYGYTF; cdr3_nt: TGTGCCAGCAGTTTGACAGGGGGGTACTATGGCTACACCTTC
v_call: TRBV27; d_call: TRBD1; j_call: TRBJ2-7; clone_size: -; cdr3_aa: CASSFKGAPYEQYF; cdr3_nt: TGTGCCAGCAGTTTCAAGGGGGCACCCTACGAGCAGTACTTC
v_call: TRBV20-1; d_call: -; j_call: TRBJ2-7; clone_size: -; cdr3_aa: CSAGSGGVLSYEQYF; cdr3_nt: TGCAGTGCTGGGAGTGGGGGAGTCCTCTCCTACGAGCAGTACTTC
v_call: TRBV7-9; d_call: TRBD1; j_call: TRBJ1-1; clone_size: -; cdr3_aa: CASSLRTGGGIAEAFF; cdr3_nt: TGTGCCAGCAGCTTGAGGACAGGGGGTGGGATTGCTGAAGCTTTCTTT
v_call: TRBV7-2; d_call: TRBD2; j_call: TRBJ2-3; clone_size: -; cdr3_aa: CASSLGVAGLVDTQYF; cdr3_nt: TGTGCCAGCAGCTTGGGGGTAGCGGGGCTGGTAGATACGCAGTATTTT
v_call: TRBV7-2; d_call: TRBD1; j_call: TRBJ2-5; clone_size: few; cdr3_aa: CASSWDRASETQYF; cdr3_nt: TGTGCCAGCAGCTGGGACAGGGCCTCGGAGACCCAGTACTTC
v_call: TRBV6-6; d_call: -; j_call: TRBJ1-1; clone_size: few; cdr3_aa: CASSYSGVNTEAFF; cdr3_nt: TGTGCCAGCAGTTACTCTGGAGTGAACACTGAAGCTTTCTTT
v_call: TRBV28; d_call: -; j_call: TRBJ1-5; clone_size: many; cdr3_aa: CASSLDGGTPQHF; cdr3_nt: TGTGCCAGCAGTTTGGACGGTGGGACGCCCCAGCATTTT
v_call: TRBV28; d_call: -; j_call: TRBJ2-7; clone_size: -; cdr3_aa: CASSTNRGVGEQYF; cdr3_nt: TGTGCCAGCAGTACAAACAGAGGGGTTGGCGAGCAGTACTTC
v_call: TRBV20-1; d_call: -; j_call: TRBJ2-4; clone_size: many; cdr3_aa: CSASFGIQYF; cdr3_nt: TGCAGTGCTAGTTTCGGGATTCAGTACTTC